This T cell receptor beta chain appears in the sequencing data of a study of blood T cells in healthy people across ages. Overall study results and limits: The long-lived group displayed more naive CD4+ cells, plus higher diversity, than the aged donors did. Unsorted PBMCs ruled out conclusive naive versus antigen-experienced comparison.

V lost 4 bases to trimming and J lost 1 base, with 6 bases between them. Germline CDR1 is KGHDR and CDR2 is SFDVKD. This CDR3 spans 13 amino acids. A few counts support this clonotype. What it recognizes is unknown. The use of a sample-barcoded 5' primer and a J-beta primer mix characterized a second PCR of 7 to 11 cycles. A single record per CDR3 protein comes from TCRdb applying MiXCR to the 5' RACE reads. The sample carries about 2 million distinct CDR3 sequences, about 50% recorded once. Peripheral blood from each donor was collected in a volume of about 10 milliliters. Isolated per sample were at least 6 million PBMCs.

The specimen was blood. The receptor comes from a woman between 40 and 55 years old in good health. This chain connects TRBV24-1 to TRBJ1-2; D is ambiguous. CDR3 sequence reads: CATSDTFNYGYTF. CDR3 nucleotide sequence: TGTGCCACCAGTGACACATTTAACTATGGCTACACCTTC.